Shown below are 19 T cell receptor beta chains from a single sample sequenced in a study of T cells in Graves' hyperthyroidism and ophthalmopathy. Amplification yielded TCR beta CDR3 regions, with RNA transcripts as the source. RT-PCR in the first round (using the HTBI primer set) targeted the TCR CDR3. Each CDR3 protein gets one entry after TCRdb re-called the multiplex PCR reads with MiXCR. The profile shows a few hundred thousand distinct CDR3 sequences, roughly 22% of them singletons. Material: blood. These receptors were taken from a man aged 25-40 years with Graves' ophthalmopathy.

This CDR3 is CASSLGVSRQEYEQYF. The CDR3 DNA is TGCGCCAGCAGCTTAGGGGTATCTAGACAGGAATACGAGCAGTACTTC. The rearrangement uses TRBV5-1 and TRBJ2-7, with D possibly being TRBD1 (6 bases). The ends were cut back, 2 bases at V and 4 bases at J, with 19 bases in the middle. The CDR3 has 16 residues. The V gene's germline CDR1 is SGHRS and CDR2 YFSETQ.

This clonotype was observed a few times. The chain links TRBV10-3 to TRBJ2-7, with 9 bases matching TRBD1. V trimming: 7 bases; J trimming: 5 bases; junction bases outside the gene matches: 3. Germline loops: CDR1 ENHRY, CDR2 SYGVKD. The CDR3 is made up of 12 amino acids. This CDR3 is CAITDRGDEQYF. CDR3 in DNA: TGTGCCATCACGGACAGGGGTGACGAGCAGTACTTC.

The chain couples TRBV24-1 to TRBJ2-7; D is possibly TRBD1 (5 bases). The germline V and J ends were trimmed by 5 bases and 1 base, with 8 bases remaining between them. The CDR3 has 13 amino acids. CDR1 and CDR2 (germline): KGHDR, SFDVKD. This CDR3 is CATSVSGSYEQYF. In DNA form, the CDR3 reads TGTGCCACCAGTGTATCAGGGTCCTACGAGCAGTACTTC.

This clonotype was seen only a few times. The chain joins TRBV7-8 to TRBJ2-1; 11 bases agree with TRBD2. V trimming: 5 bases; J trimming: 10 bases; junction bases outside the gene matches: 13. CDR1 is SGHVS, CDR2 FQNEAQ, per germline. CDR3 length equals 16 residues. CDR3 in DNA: TGTGCCAGCAGCCCCGTAGCGGGAGGGCCGAGTCGCGAGCAGTTCTTC. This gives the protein CASSPVAGGPSREQFF.

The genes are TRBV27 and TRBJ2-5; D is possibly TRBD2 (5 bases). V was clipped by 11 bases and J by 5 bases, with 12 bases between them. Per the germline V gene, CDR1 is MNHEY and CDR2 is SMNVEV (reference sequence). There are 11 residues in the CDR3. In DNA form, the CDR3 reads TGTGCCTCCAGTCGGGATGAGACCCAGTACTTC. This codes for CASSRDETQYF.

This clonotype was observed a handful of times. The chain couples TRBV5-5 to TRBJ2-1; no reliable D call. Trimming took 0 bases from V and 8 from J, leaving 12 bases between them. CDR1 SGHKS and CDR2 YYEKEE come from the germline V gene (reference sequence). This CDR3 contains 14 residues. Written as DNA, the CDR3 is TGTGCCAGCAGCTTGGTTCCCCCCCGCGATGAGCAGTTCTTC. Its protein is CASSLVPPRDEQFF.

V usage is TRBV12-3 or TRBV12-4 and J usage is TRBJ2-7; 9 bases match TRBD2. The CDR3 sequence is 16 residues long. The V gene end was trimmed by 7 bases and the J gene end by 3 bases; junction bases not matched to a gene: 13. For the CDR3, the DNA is TGTGCCAGCACTCGGGCAGGCGGGAGGGCCTTCTACGAGCAGTACTTC. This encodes CASTRAGGRAFYEQYF.

The CDR3 region is CASSLGGSNYEQYF. The CDR3 DNA is TGTGCCAGCAGCTTGGGCGGGAGTAACTACGAGCAGTACTTC. The chain carries TRBV7-3 and TRBJ2-7, with TRBD2 matching 7 bases. The V gene's germline CDR1 is SGHTA and CDR2 FQGTGA. The CDR3 is 14 amino acids. After removal of 3 bases from V and 3 bases from J, the junction contained 5 bases not matched to a gene. Variable domain in full (rest from reference TRBV7-3 and TRBJ2-7): GAGVSQTPSNKVTEKGKYVELRCDPISGHTALYWYRQSLGQGPEFLIYFQGTGAADDSGLPNDRFFAVRPEGSVSTLKIQRTERGDSAVYLCASSLGGSNYEQYFGPGTRLTVT.

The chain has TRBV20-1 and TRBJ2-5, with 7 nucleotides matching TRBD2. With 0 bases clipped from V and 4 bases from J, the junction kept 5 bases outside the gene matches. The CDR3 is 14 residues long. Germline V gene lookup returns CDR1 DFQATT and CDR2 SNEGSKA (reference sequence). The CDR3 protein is CSARDRSGIETQYF. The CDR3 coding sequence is TGCAGTGCTAGAGATAGGAGCGGGATAGAGACCCAGTACTTC.

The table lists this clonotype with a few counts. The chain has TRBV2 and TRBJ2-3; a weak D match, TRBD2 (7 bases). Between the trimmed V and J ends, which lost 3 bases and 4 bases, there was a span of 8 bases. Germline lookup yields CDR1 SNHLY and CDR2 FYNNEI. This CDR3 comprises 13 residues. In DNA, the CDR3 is TGTGCCAGCAGTGAGGGGGGGCCAGATACGCAGTATTTT. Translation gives CASSEGGPDTQYF.

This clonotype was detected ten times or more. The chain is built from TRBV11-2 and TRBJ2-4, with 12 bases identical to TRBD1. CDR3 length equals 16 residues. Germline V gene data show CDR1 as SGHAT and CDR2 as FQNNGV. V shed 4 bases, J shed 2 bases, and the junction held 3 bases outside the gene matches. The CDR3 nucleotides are TGTGCCAGCAGCTCGGGACAGGGGGCTTCCAAAAACATTCAGTACTTC. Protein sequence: CASSSGQGASKNIQYF.

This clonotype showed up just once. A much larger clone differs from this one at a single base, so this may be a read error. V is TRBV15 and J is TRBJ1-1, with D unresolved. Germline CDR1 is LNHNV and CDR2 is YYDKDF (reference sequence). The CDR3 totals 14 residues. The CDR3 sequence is CATGRDLANTEAFF. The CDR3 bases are TGTGCCACCGGCAGAGATTTGGCGAACACTGAAGCTTTCTTT.

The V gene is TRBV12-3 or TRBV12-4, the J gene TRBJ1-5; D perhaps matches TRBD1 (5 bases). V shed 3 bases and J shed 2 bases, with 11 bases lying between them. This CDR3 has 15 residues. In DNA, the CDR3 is TGTGCCAGCAGTTTTGCAGGGCCTCGCAATCAGCCCCAGCATTTT. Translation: CASSFAGPRNQPQHF.

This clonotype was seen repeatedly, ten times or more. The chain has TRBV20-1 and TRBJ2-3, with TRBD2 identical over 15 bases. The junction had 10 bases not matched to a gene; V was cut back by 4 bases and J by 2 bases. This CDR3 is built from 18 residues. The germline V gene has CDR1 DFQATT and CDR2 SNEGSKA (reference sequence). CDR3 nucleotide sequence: TGCAGTGCTACCGGGACTAGCGGGAGGTCCGCATTCACAGATACGCAGTATTTT. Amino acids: CSATGTSGRSAFTDTQYF.

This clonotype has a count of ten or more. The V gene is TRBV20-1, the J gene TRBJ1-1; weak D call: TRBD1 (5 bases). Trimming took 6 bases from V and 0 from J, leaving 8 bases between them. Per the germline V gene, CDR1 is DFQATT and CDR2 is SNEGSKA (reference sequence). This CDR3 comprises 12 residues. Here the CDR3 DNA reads TGCAGTGCCAGGGCGTTGAACACTGAAGCTTTCTTT. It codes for CSARALNTEAFF.

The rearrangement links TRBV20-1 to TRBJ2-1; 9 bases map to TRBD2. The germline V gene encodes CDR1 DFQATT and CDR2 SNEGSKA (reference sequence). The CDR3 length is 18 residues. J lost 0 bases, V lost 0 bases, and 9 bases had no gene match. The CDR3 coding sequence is TGCAGTGCTAGAGAGGGGGCGGGAGGGCCCGGCTCCTACAATGAGCAGTTCTTC. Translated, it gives CSAREGAGGPGSYNEQFF.

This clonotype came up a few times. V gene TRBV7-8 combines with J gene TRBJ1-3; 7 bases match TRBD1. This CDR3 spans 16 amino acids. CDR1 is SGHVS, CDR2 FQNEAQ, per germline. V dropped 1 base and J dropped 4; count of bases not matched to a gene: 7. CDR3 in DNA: TGTGCCAGCAGCTTAGTTGACAGGGCGAAAGGAAACACCATATATTTT. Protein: CASSLVDRAKGNTIYF.

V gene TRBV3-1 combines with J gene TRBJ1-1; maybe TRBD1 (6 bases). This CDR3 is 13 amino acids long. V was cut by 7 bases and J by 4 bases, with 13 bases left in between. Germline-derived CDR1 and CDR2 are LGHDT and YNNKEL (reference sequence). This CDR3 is CASNQGLGTEAFF. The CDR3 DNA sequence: TGTGCCAGCAATCAGGGGCTCGGCACTGAAGCTTTCTTT.

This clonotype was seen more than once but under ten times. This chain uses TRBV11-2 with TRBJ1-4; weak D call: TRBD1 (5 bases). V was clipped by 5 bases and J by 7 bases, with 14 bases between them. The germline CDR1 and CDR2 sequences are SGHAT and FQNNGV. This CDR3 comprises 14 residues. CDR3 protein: CASSPGGVSEKLFF. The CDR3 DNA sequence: TGTGCCAGCAGCCCCGGGGGAGTGAGTGAAAAACTGTTTTTT.